Each of the 17 T cell receptor beta chains below was sequenced from the same sample in a study of T cell repertoires in cytomegalovirus infection. TCRdb passed the reads through MiXCR, listing each CDR3 protein once. The sample includes under 350,000 distinct CDR3 sequences, about 9.2% of them seen just once. Sequencing used PBMCs. Receptors were obtained from a human donor in good health (CMV status not recorded). Some clones in this sample may be carry-over from other donors' samples.

This clonotype was counted ten times or more. The rearrangement links TRBV7-2 to TRBJ2-5; 10 positions agree with TRBD2. Trimming cost V 7 bases and J 5 bases; bases outside gene matches: 13. The V gene's germline CDR1 is SGHTA and CDR2 FQGNSA. The CDR3 spans 16 residues. CDR3: CASTREELAGAETQYF. The CDR3 DNA sequence: TGTGCCAGCACGCGGGAGGAGCTAGCGGGGGCCGAGACCCAGTACTTC.

The sample holds many counts of this clonotype. The chain links TRBV7-2 to TRBJ2-1; D is ambiguous. The CDR3 length is 14 residues. V was pared by 2 bases and J by 5 bases, with 10 bases between. Germline V lookup: CDR1 SGHTA, CDR2 FQGNSA. Written as DNA, the CDR3 is TGTGCCAGCAGCTTATGGGGTTTAAACAATGAGCAGTTCTTC. It encodes CASSLWGLNNEQFF.

Many counts were recorded for this clonotype. The chain couples TRBV12-3 or TRBV12-4 to TRBJ2-2, with 8 bases identical to TRBD1. CDR3 length equals 16 residues. The junction had 9 bases not matched to a gene; V was cut back by 7 bases and J by 2 bases. The CDR3 DNA is TGTGCCAGCAACCTCCCAGGGGGCATCAACACCGGGGAGCTGTTTTTT. Residues: CASNLPGGINTGELFF.

This clonotype appeared many times. The V gene is TRBV5-1, the J gene TRBJ2-3; either TRBD1 or TRBD2 may supply D (5 bases each). CDR1 and CDR2 (germline): SGHRS, YFSETQ. The V and J ends lost 0 bases and 2 bases respectively, with 13 bases between them. The CDR3 is 16 residues long. The CDR3 region is CASSLAQLGTTDTQYF. CDR3 DNA: TGCGCCAGCAGCTTGGCCCAGCTCGGGACCACAGATACGCAGTATTTT.

This clonotype turned up a few times. The chain uses TRBV5-1 and TRBJ2-3; D gene uncertain. CDR3 length: 12 amino acids. Germline V gene sequence: CDR1 SGHRS, CDR2 YFSETQ. The V gene lost 2 bases and the J gene lost 4 bases, with 5 bases spanning the gap. CDR3 bases: TGCGCCAGCAGCTTCAGGTCAGATACGCAGTATTTT. Translation gives CASSFRSDTQYF.

This clonotype was detected ten times or more. V gene TRBV20-1 combines with J gene TRBJ1-5; D is unclear. V lost 3 bases and J 2 bases, leaving 5 bases between the germline ends. CDR1 and CDR2 from the germline V gene are DFQATT and SNEGSKA (reference sequence). This CDR3 is 12 amino acids long. CDR3 nucleotide sequence: TGCAGTGCTAGCGGGGGCAATCAGCCCCAGCATTTT. It specifies CSASGGNQPQHF.

This clonotype was detected ten times or more. The rearrangement uses TRBV7-2 and TRBJ1-5; no reliable D call. The CDR3 is made up of 14 amino acids. CDR1 SGHTA and CDR2 FQGNSA come from the germline V gene. Deletions cut 1 base from V and 7 bases from J, with 11 bases between. Written as DNA, the CDR3 is TGTGCCAGCAGCTTAGTGGGCGGGAGGCAGCCCCAGCATTTT. Protein: CASSLVGGRQPQHF.

This clonotype was detected a few times. The chain links TRBV3-1 to TRBJ2-2; 12 bases align to TRBD2. The CDR3 loop spans 15 amino acids. V lost 4 bases to trimming and J lost 4 bases; unmatched junction nucleotides: 1. CDR1 LGHDT and CDR2 YNNKEL come from the germline V gene (reference sequence). CDR3 sequence: CASSRLAGATGELFF. The CDR3 DNA reads as TGTGCCAGCAGCCGACTAGCGGGGGCCACCGGGGAGCTGTTTTTT.

This clonotype turned up a few times. The chain employs TRBV2 and TRBJ2-6; D might be TRBD1 (5 bases). Per germline, CDR1 SNHLY and CDR2 FYNNEI. This CDR3 spans 15 amino acids. Trimming took 11 bases from V and 0 from J, leaving 14 bases between them. Here the CDR3 reads CAGDSRYSGANVLTF. The CDR3 DNA reads TGTGCCGGAGACAGTCGGTACTCTGGGGCCAACGTCCTGACTTTC.

The table lists this clonotype with many counts. The J gene is TRBJ1-1, the V gene TRBV7-2; 7 bases map to TRBD1. The ends lost 4 bases at V and 4 bases at J; junction bases unmatched: 9. This CDR3 region has 15 residues. The V gene's germline CDR1 is SGHTA and CDR2 FQGNSA. DNA for the CDR3: TGTGCCAGCAGCTCAAGCCACAGGGGCGGCACTGAAGCTTTCTTT. Translating it yields CASSSSHRGGTEAFF.

The chain links TRBV3-1 to TRBJ2-7, with 7 nucleotides matching TRBD1. Germline V gives CDR1 LGHDT, CDR2 YNNKEL (reference sequence). J was trimmed by 3 bases and V by 5 bases; bases with no gene match: 10. The CDR3 has 15 residues. CDR3 region: CASSYLSGQDYEQYF. DNA of the CDR3: TGTGCCAGCAGCTACCTGTCTGGACAGGACTACGAGCAGTACTTC.

In this sample, this clonotype turned up a few times. This rearrangement joins TRBV19 to TRBJ1-5; the D gene is possibly TRBD1 (6 bases). Germline CDR1 and CDR2: LNHDA and SQIVND (reference sequence). V lost 4 bases to trimming and J lost 4 bases, with 14 bases between them. The CDR3 runs 15 residues. DNA for the CDR3: TGTGCCAGTAGTACTTTGGAGGGGGTAAATCAGCCCCAGCATTTT. Its translation: CASSTLEGVNQPQHF.

There are many counts of this clonotype. The chain uses TRBV6-6 and TRBJ2-2; 8 bases are shared with TRBD2. This CDR3 spans 14 amino acids. Looked up from germline, CDR1 is MNHNY and CDR2 is SVGAGI (reference sequence). The trim removed 8 bases at V and 4 bases at J, leaving 6 bases unmatched. The CDR3 region has the DNA TGTGCCAGCTCTCGGGGGGGCCGCACCGGGGAGCTGTTTTTT. As protein: CASSRGGRTGELFF.

This clonotype was picked up many times. This chain links TRBV5-1 with TRBJ2-3; no clear D gene. CDR1 and CDR2 (germline): SGHRS, YFSETQ. The CDR3 runs to 14 residues. The V end was cut by 0 bases, the J end by 4 bases, with 9 bases between. The CDR3 DNA reads as TGCGCCAGCAGCTTGGAGGTTGCGGCAGATACGCAGTATTTT. Translation gives CASSLEVAADTQYF.

This clonotype was seen only a few times. The rearrangement uses TRBV6-5 and TRBJ1-4, with no clear D. The germline gives CDR1 MNHEY, CDR2 SVGAGI. The CDR3 has 15 residues. V was shortened by 2 bases and J by 3 bases, with 10 bases between the two germline ends. The CDR3 loop is CASSYNGLPNEKLFF. CDR3 coding DNA: TGTGCCAGCAGTTACAACGGGCTACCTAATGAAAAACTGTTTTTT.

This clonotype was seen repeatedly, ten times or more. The chain couples TRBV7-9 to TRBJ1-5, with D maybe TRBD1 (5 bases). Germline V gene data show CDR1 as SEHNR and CDR2 as FQNEAQ (reference sequence). The CDR3 has 14 residues. V lost 6 bases to trimming and J lost 2 bases, with 11 bases between them. This CDR3 reads CASRKEGGNQPQHF. The CDR3 DNA is TGTGCCAGCAGGAAAGAAGGGGGCAATCAGCCCCAGCATTTT.

Ten or more counts support this clonotype. As DNA, the CDR3 is TGTGCCACCCAGCTGAACACTGAAGCTTTCTTT. Its protein is CATQLNTEAFF. The genes are TRBV10-3 and TRBJ1-1; D is ambiguous. V was cut by 10 bases and J by 0 bases, with 6 bases left in between. CDR1 ENHRY and CDR2 SYGVKD come from the germline V gene. This CDR3 has 11 residues.